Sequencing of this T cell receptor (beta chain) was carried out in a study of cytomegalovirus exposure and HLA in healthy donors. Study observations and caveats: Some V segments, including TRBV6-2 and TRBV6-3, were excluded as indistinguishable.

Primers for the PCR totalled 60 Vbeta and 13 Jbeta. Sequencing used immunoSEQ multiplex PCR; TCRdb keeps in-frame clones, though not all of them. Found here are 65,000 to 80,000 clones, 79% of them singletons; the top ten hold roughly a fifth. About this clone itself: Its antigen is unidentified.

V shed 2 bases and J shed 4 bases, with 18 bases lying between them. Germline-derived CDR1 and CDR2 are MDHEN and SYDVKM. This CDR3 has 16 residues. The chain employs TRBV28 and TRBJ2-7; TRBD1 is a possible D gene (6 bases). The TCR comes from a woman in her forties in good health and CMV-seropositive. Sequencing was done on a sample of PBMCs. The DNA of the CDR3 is TGTGCCAGCAGTTTACAGTCGACAGGTAGGGAATACGAGCAGTACTTC. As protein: CASSLQSTGREYEQYF. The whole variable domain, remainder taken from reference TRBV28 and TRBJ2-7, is DVKVTQSSRYLVKRTGEKVFLECVQDMDHENMFWYRQDPGLGLRLIYFSYDVKMKEKGDIPEGYSVSREKKERFSLILESASTNQTSMYLCASSLQSTGREYEQYFGPGTRLTVT.